The clone carrying this T cell receptor (beta chain) was recorded at least ten times. TCRdb reprocessed the RT-PCR reads with MiXCR, giving one entry per CDR3 protein. Here the sample spans hundreds of thousands of distinct CDR3 sequences, over 12% being singletons. Sequencing was done on a sample of memory CD4+ T cells from blood. The TCR originated in a female donor in good health, serving as a healthy control.

In nucleotides, the CDR3 is TGTGCCAGCAGCGTAGGGGGGACCATCTCGTACCAAGAGACCCAGTACTTC. As protein: CASSVGGTISYQETQYF. The V and J genes are TRBV9 and TRBJ2-5; D possibly matches TRBD1 or TRBD2 (5 bases each). V was trimmed by 0 bases and J by 0 bases, leaving 15 bases between them. The CDR3 spans 17 residues. Germline loops: CDR1 SGDLS, CDR2 YYNGEE.